This T cell receptor (beta chain) was documented in a study of shared clonotypes between healthy human individuals. About 28,000 T cell genomes, or about 270 ng DNA, went into replicate PCRs of unsorted PBMC. Sequencing of unsorted PBMC DNA was carried out using ten immunoSEQ deep assay plates. Measured with immunoSEQ multiplex PCR; TCRdb has only the in-frame clones, and not every one. The sample lists about 480,000 clones, 60% to 80% seen once, with approximately 13% in the top ten. This CDR3 has 16 residues. Germline V lookup: CDR1 SEHNR, CDR2 FQNEAQ (reference sequence). Trimming took 5 bases from V and 3 from J; bases not matched to a gene: 6.

The J gene is TRBJ2-2, the V gene TRBV7-9; TRBD1 aligns across 10 bases. Sequences were obtained from PBMCs. This receptor was taken from a woman aged 40-49 years in good health. Some clones in this sample may be carry-over from other donors' samples. The CDR3 DNA is TGTGCCAGCAGCCCCGGGACAGGGGCGGACACCGGGGAGCTGTTTTTT. It codes for CASSPGTGADTGELFF. The full variable domain, with the rest looked up from reference TRBV7-9 and TRBJ2-2, is DTGVSQNPRHKITKRGQNVTFRCDPISEHNRLYWYRQTLGQGPEFLTYFQNEAQLEKSRLLSDRFSAERPKGSFSTLEIQRTEQGDSAMYLCASSPGTGADTGELFFGEGSRLTVL.